This T cell receptor beta chain was sequenced for a study of blood T cells in healthy people across ages (dated by TCRdb to between 2015 and 2016). Some background on the complete study: Template switching captured roughly one uniquely barcoded TCR beta cDNA molecule per two T cells in model experiments. Age-related changes in TCR beta repertoire diversity were measured in the study by deep sequencing normalized with unique cDNA molecular identifiers. Donors were grouped into four age groups: young (average about 15 years), middle-aged (about 38), aged (roughly 62) and long-lived (approximately 82). To avoid experimental bias, donors of different ages were distributed randomly across sequencing lanes. Two additional independent replicas of 1 million unique cDNA reads from the same blood draw were analyzed for two donors (one aged 18 to 29 and one aged 80 or older).

The paper's findings and limits, for the study overall: Total diversity estimates from one million sequenced T cells were considered lower bounds and underestimates. Donor CMV infection status was unknown, potentially confounding age-related changes in expanded clonotypes. Observed TCR beta diversity correlated strongly with the percentage of naive T cells measured by flow cytometry. Compared with the aged group, more naive CD4+ T cells, fewer expanded clones and increased TCR diversity were shown by the long-lived group, suggesting age selection. Because profiling used bulk unsorted PBMCs, naive and antigen-experienced compartments could not be compared conclusively. Observed TCR beta diversity per million T cells fell roughly linearly with age, and a significant reduction was already apparent by age around 40.

This clonotype came up a few times. Which antigen it targets is not known. No quality values exist for individual bases; no much larger clone is one base distant. Receptors were amplified or captured by 5' RACE. Sequencing was performed on an Illumina HiSeq 2500. The second PCR ran for roughly 6 to 11 cycles and used a J-beta primer mix along with a sample-barcoded 5' primer. Each TCR beta cDNA molecule received a unique molecular identifier from a template-switch 5' adaptor carrying 12 random nucleotides. Each sample yielded at least 2.5 million CDR3-containing paired-end reads. First-strand cDNA was synthesized from all RNA with the Mint cDNA synthesis kit, primed by a TRBC-specific oligonucleotide. Following uracil-DNA glycosylase treatment, a first 18-cycle PCR with universal primers M1SS and BC2_uni_R was performed on all cDNA. In the original analysis: For normalization, 1 million high-quality reads were randomly selected from each sample, with every read carrying a distinct molecular identifier. Instead of being binned into consensus sequences, reads that shared molecular identifiers were thrown out. MiTCR, run with a Q25 quality threshold and the strictest error-elimination algorithm, handled CDR3 identification, clonotype clustering and error correction. A nonparametric unseen species model with Euler transformation was used to estimate lower-bound total TCR beta diversity. The raw public data were reprocessed by TCRdb itself: fastp quality trimming at Q25, MiXCR clonotype calling, in-frame beta chains only. Each record represents a unique CDR3 protein, reported with the most common genes and DNA among its rows. The V and J calls, along with clone size, are taken from TCRdb and not from the paper's own processing. The sample table contains about 1,800,000 distinct CDR3 sequences; only one count was recorded for roughly 27% of them. Approximately 7.7% of the sample is held by the ten biggest clonotypes.

The germline V gene provides CDR1 SGHRS and CDR2 YFSETQ. The CDR3 runs 16 amino acids, cysteine and phenylalanine included. Only the CDR3 part of the read is kept: 48 bases, read in frame from the first base. Trimming takes 0 bases from V and 1 base from J, and the germline ends sit 13 bases apart. Donors were 40 or so systemically healthy Caucasian individuals from Russia aged roughly 6 to 95 years. Each donor gave about 9.8 milliliters of peripheral blood, drawn into EDTA-treated Vacutainer tubes. Ficoll-Paque density-gradient centrifugation was used to isolate PBMCs, with at least 6.5 million per sample. Trizol reagent was used to extract total RNA from the PBMCs, yielding at least 6 micrograms per sample. For every donor, flow cytometry on a PBMC aliquot measured the percentage of naive CD45RAhigh/CD27high T cells.

The source of this sequence is a woman in her twenties or thirties in good health. Sequenced input: blood. The chain is made from TRBV5-1 and TRBJ2-5; the D gene is perhaps TRBD2, on 6 matching bases. The CDR3 is CASSLAGGQFQETQYF. The DNA sequence follows: TGCGCCAGCAGCTTGGCCGGAGGGCAGTTCCAAGAGACCCAGTACTTC. The full variable domain, completed from the reference TRBV5-1 and TRBJ2-5 proteins outside the CDR3, reads KAGVTQTPRYLIKTRGQQVTLSCSPISGHRSVSWYQQTPGQGLQFLFEYFSETQRNKGNFPGRFSGRQFSNSRSEMNVSTLELGDSALYLCASSLAGGQFQETQYFGPGTRLLVL.